These T cell receptor beta chains were read from a single sample in a study of cytomegalovirus exposure and HLA in healthy donors. Method: immunoSEQ multiplex PCR; TCRdb's copy keeps in-frame clones and lacks some. The sample includes some 110,000 clones, roughly two thirds seen only once; the top ten take about 2.2%. Sequencing was performed on PBMCs. These receptors came from a woman under 40 in good health and CMV-seronegative. The CDR3 runs from the conserved cysteine through the conserved F or W. Fields, in order: D gene, clone size, J gene, V gene, CDR3 protein, CDR3 DNA. The D gene is left open where the match is weak. Size is omitted from some rows. Given values are once, few, many or a class for expanded clones.

d_call: TRBD1; clone_size: once; j_call: TRBJ2-7; v_call: TRBV6-5; cdr3_aa: CASSYLDRVEQYF; cdr3_nt: TGTGCCAGCAGTTACTTAGACAGGGTCGAGCAGTACTTC
d_call: TRBD1; clone_size: -; j_call: TRBJ1-1; v_call: TRBV5-1; cdr3_aa: CASRGQGKNTEAFF; cdr3_nt: TGCGCCAGCAGGGGACAGGGGAAAAACACTGAAGCTTTCTTT
d_call: TRBD2; clone_size: once; j_call: TRBJ2-1; v_call: TRBV2; cdr3_aa: CASSDDRLAGIYYNEQFF; cdr3_nt: TGTGCCAGCAGTGATGATAGGTTAGCGGGAATCTATTACAATGAGCAGTTCTTC
d_call: TRBD1; clone_size: -; j_call: TRBJ1-3; v_call: TRBV28; cdr3_aa: CASSLWVDRASGNTIYF; cdr3_nt: TGTGCCAGCAGTTTATGGGTTGACAGGGCCTCTGGAAACACCATATATTTT
d_call: -; clone_size: -; j_call: TRBJ2-7; v_call: TRBV11-2; cdr3_aa: CASSLDLTLYEQYF; cdr3_nt: TGTGCCAGCAGCTTAGATCTGACACTCTACGAGCAGTACTTC
d_call: TRBD1; clone_size: few; j_call: TRBJ2-7; v_call: TRBV5-6; cdr3_aa: CASSFWDRGYEQYF; cdr3_nt: TGTGCCAGCAGCTTCTGGGACAGGGGCTACGAGCAGTACTTC
d_call: TRBD1; clone_size: -; j_call: TRBJ1-3; v_call: TRBV5-1; cdr3_aa: CASSLDTGTGGNTIYF; cdr3_nt: TGCGCCAGCAGCTTGGACACCGGGACAGGGGGAAACACCATATATTTT
d_call: TRBD2; clone_size: -; j_call: TRBJ2-3; v_call: TRBV28; cdr3_aa: CASSLGGLAGSDTQYF; cdr3_nt: TGTGCCAGCAGTTTGGGTGGGTTAGCGGGATCAGATACGCAGTATTTT
d_call: TRBD1; clone_size: -; j_call: TRBJ1-1; v_call: TRBV30; cdr3_aa: CAWSVSQGASSAFF; cdr3_nt: TGTGCCTGGAGTGTAAGCCAGGGGGCTAGTTCGGCTTTCTTT
d_call: -; clone_size: -; j_call: TRBJ2-3; v_call: TRBV7-3; cdr3_aa: CASSFAGSTDTQYF; cdr3_nt: TGTGCCAGCAGCTTCGCGGGATCGACAGATACGCAGTATTTT
d_call: -; clone_size: -; j_call: TRBJ2-7; v_call: TRBV5-8; cdr3_aa: CASSLNRVHEQYF; cdr3_nt: TGTGCCAGCAGCTTGAACAGGGTCCACGAGCAGTACTTC
d_call: -; clone_size: -; j_call: TRBJ1-2; v_call: TRBV5-1; cdr3_aa: CASSEKNYGYTF; cdr3_nt: TGCGCCAGCAGCGAGAAAAACTATGGCTACACCTTC
d_call: -; clone_size: -; j_call: TRBJ2-7; v_call: TRBV6-5; cdr3_aa: CASRSSYEQYF; cdr3_nt: TGTGCCAGCAGATCCAGCTACGAGCAGTACTTC
d_call: -; clone_size: -; j_call: TRBJ2-7; v_call: TRBV19; cdr3_aa: CASSSGLSYEQYF; cdr3_nt: TGTGCCAGTAGTTCGGGACTTTCCTACGAGCAGTACTTC
d_call: TRBD2; clone_size: few; j_call: TRBJ2-7; v_call: TRBV14; cdr3_aa: CASSQPGLANEQYF; cdr3_nt: TGTGCCAGCAGCCAGCCGGGACTAGCAAACGAGCAGTACTTC
d_call: -; clone_size: -; j_call: TRBJ1-1; v_call: TRBV6-5; cdr3_aa: CASSYSIDSWGEAFF; cdr3_nt: TGTGCCAGCAGTTACTCGATCGACAGTTGGGGTGAAGCTTTCTTT
d_call: TRBD2; clone_size: -; j_call: TRBJ2-2; v_call: TRBV7-9; cdr3_aa: CASSKSGSRTGELFF; cdr3_nt: TGTGCCAGCAGCAAGAGCGGGAGTAGAACCGGGGAGCTGTTTTTT
d_call: TRBD1; clone_size: -; j_call: TRBJ2-7; v_call: TRBV7-8; cdr3_aa: CASSLGPLPKRQGAYEQYF; cdr3_nt: TGTGCCAGCAGCTTAGGCCCCCTCCCCAAGAGACAGGGGGCCTACGAGCAGTACTTC
d_call: TRBD1; clone_size: -; j_call: TRBJ2-4; v_call: TRBV6-5; cdr3_aa: CASSLDRGNIQYF; cdr3_nt: TGTGCCAGCAGCCTTGACAGGGGGAACATTCAGTACTTC
d_call: -; clone_size: -; j_call: TRBJ2-7; v_call: TRBV5-6; cdr3_aa: CASSLGVDSHSYEQYF; cdr3_nt: TGTGCCAGCAGCTTGGGCGTGGACAGTCACTCCTACGAGCAGTACTTC
d_call: TRBD1; clone_size: -; j_call: TRBJ1-2; v_call: TRBV18; cdr3_aa: CASSTGGQEATF; cdr3_nt: TGTGCCAGCTCAACAGGGGGGCAGGAAGCCACCTTC
d_call: -; clone_size: few; j_call: TRBJ2-7; v_call: TRBV6-1; cdr3_aa: CASRGRDTYEQYF; cdr3_nt: TGTGCCAGCAGAGGTCGGGATACCTACGAGCAGTACTTC
d_call: TRBD2; clone_size: -; j_call: TRBJ2-2; v_call: TRBV13; cdr3_aa: CASSLGLAGGRTGELFF; cdr3_nt: TGTGCCAGCAGCTTAGGGCTAGCGGGAGGTCGCACCGGGGAGCTGTTTTTT
d_call: -; clone_size: -; j_call: TRBJ2-4; v_call: TRBV4-2; cdr3_aa: CASSQEQYSAKNIQYF; cdr3_nt: TGTGCCAGCAGCCAAGAACAGTACTCCGCCAAAAACATTCAGTACTTC
d_call: -; clone_size: -; j_call: TRBJ2-3; v_call: TRBV6-5; cdr3_aa: CASSYYRGSVTDTQYF; cdr3_nt: TGTGCCAGCAGTTATTACCGGGGGTCGGTCACAGATACGCAGTATTTT
d_call: TRBD1; clone_size: few; j_call: TRBJ1-1; v_call: TRBV30; cdr3_aa: CAWSREETGGTEAFF; cdr3_nt: TGTGCCTGGTCACGGGAGGAGACAGGGGGGACTGAAGCTTTCTTT
d_call: TRBD2; clone_size: -; j_call: TRBJ2-7; v_call: TRBV7-3; cdr3_aa: CASSLGREVGEQYF; cdr3_nt: TGTGCCAGCAGCTTAGGGCGGGAGGTGGGCGAGCAGTACTTC
d_call: -; clone_size: -; j_call: TRBJ2-5; v_call: TRBV9; cdr3_aa: CASSVDGSKTQYF; cdr3_nt: TGTGCCAGCAGCGTAGACGGGAGCAAGACCCAGTACTTC
d_call: TRBD1; clone_size: -; j_call: TRBJ1-1; v_call: TRBV5-1; cdr3_aa: CASSLAPTGANTEAFF; cdr3_nt: TGCGCCAGCAGCTTGGCCCCCACAGGGGCGAACACTGAAGCTTTCTTT
d_call: -; clone_size: -; j_call: TRBJ1-1; v_call: TRBV15; cdr3_aa: CATSFGGRTTEAFF; cdr3_nt: TGTGCCACCTCGTTCGGGGGTAGGACCACTGAAGCTTTCTTT